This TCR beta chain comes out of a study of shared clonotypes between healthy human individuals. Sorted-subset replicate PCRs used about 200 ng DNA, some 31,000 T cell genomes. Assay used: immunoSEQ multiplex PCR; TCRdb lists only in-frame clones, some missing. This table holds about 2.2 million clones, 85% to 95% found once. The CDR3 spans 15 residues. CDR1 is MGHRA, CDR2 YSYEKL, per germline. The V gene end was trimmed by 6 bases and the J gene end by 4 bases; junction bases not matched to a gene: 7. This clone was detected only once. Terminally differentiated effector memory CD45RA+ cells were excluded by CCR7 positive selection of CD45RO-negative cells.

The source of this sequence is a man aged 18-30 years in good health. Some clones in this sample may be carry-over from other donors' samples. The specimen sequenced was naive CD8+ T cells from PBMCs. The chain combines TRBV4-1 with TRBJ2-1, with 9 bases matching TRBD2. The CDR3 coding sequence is TGCGCCAGCAGTCGCGCTAGCGGGGCATACAATGAGCAGTTCTTC. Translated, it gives CASSRASGAYNEQFF.